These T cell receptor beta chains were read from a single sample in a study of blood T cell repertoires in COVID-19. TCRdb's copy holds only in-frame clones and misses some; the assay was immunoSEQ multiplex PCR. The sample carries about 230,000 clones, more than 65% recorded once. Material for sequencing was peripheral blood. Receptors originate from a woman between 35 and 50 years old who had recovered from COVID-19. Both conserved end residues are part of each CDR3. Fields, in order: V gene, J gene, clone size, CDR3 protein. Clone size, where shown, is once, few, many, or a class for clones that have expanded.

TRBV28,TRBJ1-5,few,CASTLAKGNQPQHF
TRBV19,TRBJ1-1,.,CASSKDRVPEAFF
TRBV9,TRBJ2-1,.,CASSVVAGNEQFF
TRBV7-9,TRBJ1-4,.,CASSIRLTGGGEKLFF
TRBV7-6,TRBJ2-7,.,CASSLSRSESEQYF
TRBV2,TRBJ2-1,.,CASSEEVSGGNEQFF
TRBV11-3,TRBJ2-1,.,CASSSDSSYNEQFF
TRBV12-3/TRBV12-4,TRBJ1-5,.,CASSLEGAFLHF
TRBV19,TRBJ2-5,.,CASSLKGGETQYF
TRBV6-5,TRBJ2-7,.,CASSYLGTGNEQYF
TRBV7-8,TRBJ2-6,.,CASSSKRAALGANVLTF
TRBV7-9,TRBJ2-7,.,CASSSRDWREQYF
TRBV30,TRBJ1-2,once,CAWRKTPPNYGYTF
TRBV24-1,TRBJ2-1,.,CATSDLRAGSSYNEQFF
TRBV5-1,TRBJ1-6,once,CASSAGQENSPLHF
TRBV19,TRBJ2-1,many,CASSAEGGGEQFF
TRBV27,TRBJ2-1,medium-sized,CASGSWGRGLQDNEQFF
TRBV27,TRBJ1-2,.,CASSLRPDIPSPDYGYTF
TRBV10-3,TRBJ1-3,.,CAISENPYKANETGVNTIYF
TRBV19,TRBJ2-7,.,CASRSLADSYEQYF
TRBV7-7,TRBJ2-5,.,CASSKGLAGGETQYF
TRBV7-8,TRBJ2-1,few,CASSSYTLGLAGGDEQFF
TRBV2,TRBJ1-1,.,CASSALSGGNTEAFF
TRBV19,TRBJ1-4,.,CASSQTGGRGNEKLFF
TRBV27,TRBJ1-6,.,CASSYRDSLNNSPLHF
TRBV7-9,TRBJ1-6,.,CASSPVVTRNSPLHF
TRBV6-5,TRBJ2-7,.,CASRGDKSYEQYF
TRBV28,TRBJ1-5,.,CASSLILDQPQHF
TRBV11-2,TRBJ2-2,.,CASSFSGGATGELFF
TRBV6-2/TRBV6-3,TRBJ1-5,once,CASSYDQTPGAQPQHF
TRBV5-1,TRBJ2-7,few,CASSLDRLQEQYF
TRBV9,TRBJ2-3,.,CASSDGLAGRDTQYF
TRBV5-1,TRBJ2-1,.,CASSLGGPGNEQFF
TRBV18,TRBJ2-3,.,CASSPQGPADTQYF
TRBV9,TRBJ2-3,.,CASSVGLSTDTQYF
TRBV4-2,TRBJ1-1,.,CASSPPGQKAFF
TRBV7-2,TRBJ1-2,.,CASSPTGMHGYTF
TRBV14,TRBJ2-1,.,CASSQEWWQDTFTSSYNEQFF
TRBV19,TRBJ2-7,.,CASSRRNGHLYEQYF
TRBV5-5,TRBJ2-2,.,CASSLASQGTGELFF
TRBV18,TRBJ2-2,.,CASSRRGPGGELFF
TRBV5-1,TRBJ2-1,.,CASSSASGGLNNEQFF
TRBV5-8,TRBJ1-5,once,CASSLGESGGGQPQHF
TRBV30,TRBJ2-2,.,CAWTGTSGGWGELFF
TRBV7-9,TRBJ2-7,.,CASAGGPASF
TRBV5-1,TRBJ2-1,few,CASSNPDRSSYNEQFF
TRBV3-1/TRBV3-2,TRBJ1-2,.,CASSPLIEGGYTF
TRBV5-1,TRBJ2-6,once,CASSFAYSGANVLTF